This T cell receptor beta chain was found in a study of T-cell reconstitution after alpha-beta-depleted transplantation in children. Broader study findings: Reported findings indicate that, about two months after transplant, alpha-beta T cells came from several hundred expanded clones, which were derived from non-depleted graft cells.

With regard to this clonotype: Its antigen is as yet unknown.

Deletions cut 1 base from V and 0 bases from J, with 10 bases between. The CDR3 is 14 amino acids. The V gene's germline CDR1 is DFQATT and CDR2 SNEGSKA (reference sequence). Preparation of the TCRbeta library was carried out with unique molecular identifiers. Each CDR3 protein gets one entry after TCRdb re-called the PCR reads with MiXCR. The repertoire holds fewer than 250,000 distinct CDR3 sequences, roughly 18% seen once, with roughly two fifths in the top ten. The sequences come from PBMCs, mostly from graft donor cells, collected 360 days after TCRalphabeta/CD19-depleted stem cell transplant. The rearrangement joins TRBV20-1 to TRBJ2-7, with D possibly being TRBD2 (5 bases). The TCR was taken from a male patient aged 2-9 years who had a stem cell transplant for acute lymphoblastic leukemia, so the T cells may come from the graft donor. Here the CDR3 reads CSARGVGNSYEQYF. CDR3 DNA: TGCAGTGCTAGAGGGGTCGGGAACTCCTACGAGCAGTACTTC.